What follows are 19 T cell receptor beta chains derived from one specimen sequenced in a study of T cells in Graves' hyperthyroidism and ophthalmopathy. Researchers amplified the TCR beta CDR3 regions from RNA transcripts. TCR CDR3 underwent first-round RT-PCR with the HTBI primer set. TCRdb fed the multiplex PCR reads into MiXCR, producing one record per CDR3 protein. The sample holds around 540,000 distinct CDR3 sequences, approximately 44% seen once. The sequencing sample was made of peripheral blood or thyroid tissue (not recorded which). All receptors derive from a woman aged 18-29 years with Graves' hyperthyroidism.

This clonotype was counted only a few times. The CDR3 spells CASGLSGEQYF. The CDR3 DNA sequence: TGTGCTAGTGGTTTGTCGGGGGAGCAGTACTTC. The J gene is TRBJ2-7, the V gene TRBV12-3 or TRBV12-4, with D tentatively TRBD2 (5 bases). The length of the CDR3 is 11 residues.

V and J are TRBV25-1 and TRBJ1-2; D remains unclear. Germline V CDR1 and CDR2: MGHDK, SYGVNS. The CDR3 has 11 residues. CDR3 in DNA: TGTGCTAGTGTGGACGGCTATGGCTACACCTTC. It translates to CASVDGYGYTF.

There are many counts of this clonotype. V gene TRBV5-5 combines with J gene TRBJ1-1; D ambiguous. The CDR3 totals 13 residues. V lost 0 bases and J lost 7, with 10 bases in between. Germline values: CDR1 SGHKS, CDR2 YYEKEE (reference sequence). The CDR3 sequence: CASSLGRTGEAFF. The DNA of the CDR3 is TGTGCCAGCAGCTTGGGACGGACCGGTGAAGCTTTCTTT.

This clonotype has just a few counts. This chain connects TRBV7-3 to TRBJ2-2, with 7 bases matching TRBD2. Unmatched junction bases numbered 4, after V lost 2 bases and J lost 4 bases. The CDR3 loop spans 15 amino acids. Germline lookup yields CDR1 SGHTA and CDR2 FQGTGA. DNA for the CDR3: TGTGCCAGCAGCTTATACGGCGGGAGCACCGGGGAGCTGTTTTTT. Amino acids: CASSLYGGSTGELFF.

The chain employs TRBV9 and TRBJ2-5; no clear D gene. The V end lost 4 bases, the J end lost 1 base, and 14 bases lay between the germline ends. CDR1 is SGDLS and CDR2 is YYNGEE in the germline V gene. The CDR3 has 15 residues. The CDR3 DNA is TGTGCCAGCAGCCAAGTTAGGCCGATCCAAGAGACCCAGTACTTC. Residues: CASSQVRPIQETQYF. Combining the CDR3 with reference TRBV9 and TRBJ2-5 gives the whole variable domain DSGVTQTPKHLITATGQRVTLRCSPRSGDLSVYWYQQSLDQGLQFLIQYYNGEERAKGNILERFSAQQFPDLHSELNLSSLELGDSALYFCASSQVRPIQETQYFGPGTRLLVL.

The gene calls are TRBV2 and TRBJ1-4; D is unclear. Trimming pared 6 bases from V and 12 bases from J, leaving 14 bases between. This CDR3 has 12 residues. CDR1 is SNHLY and CDR2 is FYNNEI in the germline V gene. The CDR3 loop is CASRLQRDELFF. The CDR3 DNA follows: TGTGCCAGCAGGTTGCAGCGGGATGAACTGTTTTTT.

Written as DNA, the CDR3 is TGCAGTGCTAGAGTAAGAGGTTCCAGCAATCAGCCCCAGTACTTC. This sequence encodes CSARVRGSSNQPQYF. The rearrangement uses TRBV20-1 and TRBJ2-5; D is unresolved. The ends were cut back, 1 base at V and 9 bases at J, with 21 bases in the middle. Germline values: CDR1 DFQATT, CDR2 SNEGSKA (reference sequence). The CDR3 length is 15 residues.

Comments on this clonotype: A single base separates this from a much larger clone, so it may be a read error. The gene calls are TRBV2 and TRBJ2-7; no reliable D call. The CDR3 spans 13 residues. Between the trimmed V and J ends, which lost 7 bases and 0 bases, there was a span of 10 bases. Germline CDR1 is SNHLY and CDR2 is FYNNEI. The CDR3 DNA sequence: TGTGCCAGCATGGACCTCAGCTCCTACGAGCAGTACTTC. This translates into CASMDLSSYEQYF.

In this sample, this clonotype turned up once. The rearrangement links TRBV15 to TRBJ2-2, with a weak D call TRBD2 (6 bases). Germline CDR1 and CDR2: LNHNV and YYDKDF (reference sequence). The CDR3 totals 16 residues. V lost 8 bases and J lost 0, with 16 bases in between. CDR3 sequence: CATGFGGWANTGELFF. The CDR3 DNA sequence: TGTGCCACCGGGTTTGGGGGGTGGGCGAACACCGGGGAGCTGTTTTTT.

This clonotype was observed at least ten times. This rearrangement joins TRBV29-1 to TRBJ1-2, with D tentatively TRBD1 (6 bases). The germline V gene has CDR1 SQVTM and CDR2 ANQGSEA. The CDR3 is 11 amino acids. Trimming took off 5 bases at V and 6 bases at J, with 10 bases between the two ends. The CDR3 region is CSVTGYHGYTF. The CDR3 nucleotides read TGCAGCGTTACAGGGTATCATGGCTACACCTTC.

This clonotype was counted between two and nine times. The chain joins TRBV7-2 to TRBJ2-7; D might be TRBD2 (6 bases). This CDR3 comprises 15 residues. Trimming removed 6 bases from V and 5 bases from J, with 20 bases in between. Germline-derived CDR1 and CDR2 are SGHTA and FQGNSA. This chain's CDR3 is CASSFPGERTHEQYF. The CDR3 DNA reads as TGTGCCAGCAGTTTCCCGGGGGAACGTACTCACGAGCAGTACTTC.

Only a few counts were recorded for this clonotype. V gene TRBV5-1 combines with J gene TRBJ2-7; 7 bases match TRBD2. V shed 3 bases and J 7 bases; nucleotides not matched to a gene: 10. The CDR3 is 14 amino acids. Per germline, CDR1 SGHRS and CDR2 YFSETQ. The DNA for the CDR3 is TGCGCCAGCAGCTGGACCGGGGGGAACTTGGAGCAGTACTTC. Translation: CASSWTGGNLEQYF.

There are a few counts of this clonotype. V gene TRBV7-9 combines with J gene TRBJ1-1, with no clear D. V was shortened by 7 bases and J by 3 bases, with 15 bases between the two germline ends. The CDR3 runs to 14 residues. The germline V gene has CDR1 SEHNR and CDR2 FQNEAQ (reference sequence). CDR3 residues: CASISGFGDTEAFF. CDR3 nucleotide sequence: TGTGCCAGCATCTCGGGGTTTGGGGACACTGAAGCTTTCTTT.

In its sample, this clonotype was seen a few times. The rearrangement uses TRBV7-2 and TRBJ1-5; weak D call: TRBD1 (6 bases). Germline V CDR1 and CDR2: SGHTA, FQGNSA. This CDR3 has 14 residues. The ends were cut back, 5 bases at V and 4 bases at J, with 12 bases in the middle. CDR3 bases: TGTGCCAGCAGCCCCGGGACAACAAATCAGCCCCAGCATTTT. Protein product: CASSPGTTNQPQHF.

The chain combines TRBV7-8 with TRBJ2-7; 10 bases agree with TRBD1. This CDR3 spans 15 amino acids. Germline CDR1 and CDR2: SGHVS and FQNEAQ. Trimming removed 8 bases from V and 1 base from J; junction bases left unmatched: 8. The CDR3 nucleotides read TGTGCCAGCGGGGGTCCGGGACAGGGGTCCTACGAGCAGTACTTC. Its translation: CASGGPGQGSYEQYF.

This clonotype was seen ten or more times. The genes are TRBV7-9 and TRBJ1-5; D is ambiguous. V lost 5 bases and J 3 bases, leaving 11 bases between the germline ends. The CDR3 extends over 14 amino acids. Germline V lookup: CDR1 SEHNR, CDR2 FQNEAQ (reference sequence). The chain's CDR3 is CASSKGVNNQPQHF. The CDR3 bases are TGTGCCAGCAGCAAGGGAGTCAACAATCAGCCCCAGCATTTT.

The CDR3 reads CASSRTAGSYEQYF. The CDR3 coding sequence is TGTGCCAGCAGCCGAACGGCAGGATCCTACGAGCAGTACTTC. The chain recombines TRBV7-2 with TRBJ2-7; no firm D call. Germline loops: CDR1 SGHTA, CDR2 FQGNSA. V was shortened by 5 bases and J by 1 base, with 12 bases between the two germline ends. CDR3 length: 14 amino acids.

This clonotype came up many times. This sequence joins TRBV25-1 and TRBJ1-4, with 12 bases identical to TRBD1. J was trimmed by 7 bases and V by 8 bases; bases with no gene match: 2. The CDR3 is 13 amino acids. Germline CDR1 MGHDK, CDR2 SYGVNS. The CDR3 coding sequence is TGTGCCAGCGGGGACAGGGGGCTTGAAAAACTGTTTTTT. Translated: CASGDRGLEKLFF.

The gene calls are TRBV14 and TRBJ2-7; D not certain. CDR1 is SGHDN, CDR2 FVKESK, per germline. V lost 4 bases, J lost 1 base, and 14 bases lay in between. CDR3 length: 15 amino acids. For the CDR3, the DNA is TGTGCCAGCAGCCCACTATCGACATTTTCCTACGAGCAGTACTTC. This gives the protein CASSPLSTFSYEQYF.